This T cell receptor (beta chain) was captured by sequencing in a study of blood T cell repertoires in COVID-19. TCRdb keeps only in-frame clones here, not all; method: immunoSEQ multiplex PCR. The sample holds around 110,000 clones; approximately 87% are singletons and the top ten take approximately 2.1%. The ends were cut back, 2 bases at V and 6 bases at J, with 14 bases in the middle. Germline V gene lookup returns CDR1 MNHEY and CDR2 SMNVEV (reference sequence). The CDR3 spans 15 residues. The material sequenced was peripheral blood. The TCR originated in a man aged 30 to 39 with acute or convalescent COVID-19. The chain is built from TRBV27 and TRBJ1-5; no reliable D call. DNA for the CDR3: TGTGCCAGCAGTTTAGAGGGAGGCTTTGGTCAGCCCCAGCATTTT. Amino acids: CASSLEGGFGQPQHF.